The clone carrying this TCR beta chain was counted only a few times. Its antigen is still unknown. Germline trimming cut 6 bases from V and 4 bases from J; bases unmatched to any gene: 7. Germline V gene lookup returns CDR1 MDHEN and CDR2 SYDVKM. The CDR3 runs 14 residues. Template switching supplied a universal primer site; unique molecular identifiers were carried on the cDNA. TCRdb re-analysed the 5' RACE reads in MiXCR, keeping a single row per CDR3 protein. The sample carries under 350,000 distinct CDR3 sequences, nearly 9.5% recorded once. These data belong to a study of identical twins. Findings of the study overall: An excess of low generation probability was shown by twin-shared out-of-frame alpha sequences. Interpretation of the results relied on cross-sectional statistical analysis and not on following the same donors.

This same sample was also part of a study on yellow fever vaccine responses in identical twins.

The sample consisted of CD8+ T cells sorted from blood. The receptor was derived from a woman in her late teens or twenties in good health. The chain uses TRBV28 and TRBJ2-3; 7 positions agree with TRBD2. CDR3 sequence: CASSPRGWADTQYF. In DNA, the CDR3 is TGTGCCAGCAGCCCGCGGGGGTGGGCAGATACGCAGTATTTT.